This entry features one T cell receptor (beta chain) sequence. Its target is unknown. This record comes from a study of PD-1 blockade in classical Hodgkin lymphoma. Study-wide background: Nivolumab 3 mg/kg was given intravenously every 2 weeks. The study's findings and limits: Individuals who commenced nivolumab within less than 1 year of ASCT were excluded. Compared with baseline, CD4+ but not CD8+ TCR diversity had risen significantly by C4D1. Relapsed/refractory patients reportedly had the lowest baseline TCR diversity, below newly diagnosed patients, who were below healthy donors.

Time point here: cycle 4 day 1 (C4D1), after more than five weeks of nivolumab. Relapses following autologous stem cell transplantation were seen in all patients, with brentuximab vedotin exposure varying. Thawed PBMCs underwent magnetic negative selection to yield purified CD4+ T cells. The CDR3 runs to 17 residues. V lost 3 bases, J lost 4 bases, and 10 bases stayed unmatched. The germline V gene encodes CDR1 MDHEN and CDR2 SYDVKM. Measured with immunoSEQ multiplex PCR; TCRdb has only the in-frame clones, and not every one. The data show some 19,000 clones, around 74% seen once. The rearrangement uses TRBV28 and TRBJ2-3; TRBD1 agrees at 10 bases. The receptor's source is a human donor with classical Hodgkin lymphoma. The material was CD4+ T cells from blood, obtained before the fourth cycle of nivolumab. The CDR3 reads CASSFRKMTGGADTQYF. The CDR3 DNA is TGTGCCAGCAGTTTTCGAAAAATGACAGGGGGCGCAGATACGCAGTATTTT.